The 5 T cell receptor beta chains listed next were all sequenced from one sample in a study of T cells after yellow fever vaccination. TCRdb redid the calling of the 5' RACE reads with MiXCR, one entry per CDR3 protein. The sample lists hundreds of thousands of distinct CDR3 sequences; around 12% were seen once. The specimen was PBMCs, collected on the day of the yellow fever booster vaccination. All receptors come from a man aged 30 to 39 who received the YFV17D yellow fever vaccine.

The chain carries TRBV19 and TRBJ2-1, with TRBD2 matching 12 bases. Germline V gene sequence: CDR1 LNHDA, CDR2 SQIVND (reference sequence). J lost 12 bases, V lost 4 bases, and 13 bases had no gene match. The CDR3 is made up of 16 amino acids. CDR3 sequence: CASSKSRLAGEIVQFF. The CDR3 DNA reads TGTGCCAGTAGTAAATCCCGACTAGCGGGAGAAATTGTGCAGTTCTTC.

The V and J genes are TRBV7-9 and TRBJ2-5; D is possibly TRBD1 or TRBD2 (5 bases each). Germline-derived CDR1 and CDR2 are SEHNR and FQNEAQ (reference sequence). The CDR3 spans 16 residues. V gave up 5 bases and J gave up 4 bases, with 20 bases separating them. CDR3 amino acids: CASSPSARGQGETQYF. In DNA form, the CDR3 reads TGTGCCAGCAGCCCGTCGGCGAGGGGTCAAGGAGAGACCCAGTACTTC.

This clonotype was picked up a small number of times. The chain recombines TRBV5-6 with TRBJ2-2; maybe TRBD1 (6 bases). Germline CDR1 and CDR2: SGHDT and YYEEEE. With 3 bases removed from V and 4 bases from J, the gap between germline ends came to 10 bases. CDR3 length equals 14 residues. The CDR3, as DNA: TGTGCCAGCAGCTCTACAGGGTTCACCGGGGAGCTGTTTTTT. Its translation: CASSSTGFTGELFF.

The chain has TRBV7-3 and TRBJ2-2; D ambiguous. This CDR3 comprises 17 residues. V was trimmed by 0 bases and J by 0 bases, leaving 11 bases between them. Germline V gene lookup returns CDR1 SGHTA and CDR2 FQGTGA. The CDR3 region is CASSLTLYPANTGELFF. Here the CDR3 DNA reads TGTGCCAGCAGCTTAACTTTGTACCCAGCGAACACCGGGGAGCTGTTTTTT.

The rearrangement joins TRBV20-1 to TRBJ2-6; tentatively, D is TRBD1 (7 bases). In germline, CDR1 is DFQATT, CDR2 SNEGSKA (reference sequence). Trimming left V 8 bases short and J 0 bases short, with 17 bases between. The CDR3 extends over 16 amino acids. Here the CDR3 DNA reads TGCAGTCTCACGGGGGACAGAATCTCTGGGGCCAACGTCCTGACTTTC. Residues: CSLTGDRISGANVLTF.